This T cell receptor beta chain derives from a study of blood T cell repertoires in COVID-19. Study-level background: Samples taken during acute and convalescent COVID-19 were collected in the United States, Italy and Spain. PBMCs, B-cell-depleted T cells, or T cells were the source of the cDNA or gDNA that made up the material.

The germline V gene has CDR1 SNHLY and CDR2 FYNNEI. This CDR3 region has 13 residues. Trimming removed 6 bases from V and 7 bases from J; junction bases left unmatched: 4. Clones were read by immunoSEQ multiplex PCR, and TCRdb kept only the in-frame ones, dropping some. This sample yields 35,000 to 50,000 clones, of which approximately 89% are seen a single time; about 1.2% belongs to the top ten. Sequenced: peripheral blood. This chain uses TRBV2 with TRBJ1-5; 9 nucleotides match TRBD1. This receptor was obtained from a middle-aged woman with acute or convalescent COVID-19. The CDR3 bases are TGTGCCAGCAGGGGGACAGGGTTGCAGCCCCAGCATTTT. Translation: CASRGTGLQPQHF.